This note documents a single T cell receptor beta chain sequence. The data were taken from a study of blood T cell repertoires in COVID-19. In the study overall: Italy, Spain and the United States were the sources of the convalescent and acute COVID-19 samples.

Donors were grouped by their self-reported clinical history. V lost 4 bases and J 1 base, leaving 14 bases between the germline ends. CDR3 length equals 16 residues. Germline CDR1 SGHRS, CDR2 YFSETQ. Assay: immunoSEQ multiplex PCR; the TCRdb copy retains only in-frame clones and omits some. In the table there are fewer than 150,000 clones, approximately 87% of which are singletons. The sample comprised PBMCs or T cells enriched from blood (not recorded which). The V and J genes are TRBV5-1 and TRBJ2-2; D not resolved. The source of this sequence is a man aged 50 to 59 in a cohort exposed to, infected with or recovered from COVID-19 (not recorded which). The CDR3 reads CASSPTRAVNTGELFF. CDR3 DNA: TGCGCCAGCAGCCCGACACGTGCTGTGAACACCGGGGAGCTGTTTTTT.